The 22 T cell receptor beta chains presented below share a single source sample, sequenced in a study of T cells in Graves' hyperthyroidism and ophthalmopathy. TCR beta CDR3 regions were amplified from RNA transcripts. With the HTBI primer set, the TCR CDR3 went through a first round of RT-PCR. TCRdb reanalysed the multiplex PCR reads using MiXCR and keeps one entry per CDR3 protein. The sample shows approximately 480,000 distinct CDR3 sequences, less than 25% of them seen only once. The sequenced sample was blood. Receptor source: a man aged 18 to 35 with Graves' hyperthyroidism.

This chain uses TRBV7-2 with TRBJ2-5; 8 bases match TRBD1. Germline V gene sequence: CDR1 SGHTA, CDR2 FQGNSA. The CDR3 is made up of 16 amino acids. The V gene end was trimmed by 3 bases and the J gene end by 4 bases; junction bases not matched to a gene: 10. CDR3 sequence: CASSFFGQGMVETQYF. CDR3 sequence (DNA): TGTGCCAGCAGCTTCTTTGGACAGGGAATGGTAGAGACCCAGTACTTC.

This clonotype was seen many times. The chain has TRBV24-1 and TRBJ1-1; 11 bases match TRBD1. V lost 7 bases to trimming and J lost 5 bases; unmatched junction nucleotides: 2. Germline-derived CDR1 and CDR2 are KGHDR and SFDVKD. The length of the CDR3 is 13 residues. The CDR3 is CATRGTGGTEAFF. CDR3 DNA: TGTGCCACCAGGGGGACAGGGGGGACTGAAGCTTTCTTT.

This chain uses TRBV20-1 with TRBJ1-1, with D unresolved. The CDR3 totals 14 residues. From germline, CDR1 is DFQATT and CDR2 SNEGSKA (reference sequence). V was clipped by 4 bases and J by 0 bases, with 12 bases between them. In DNA, the CDR3 is TGCAGTGCTATCCGGGTCTCAATGAACACTGAAGCTTTCTTT. Translating gives CSAIRVSMNTEAFF.

The chain combines TRBV3-1 with TRBJ1-1, with D unclear. V was cut by 4 bases and J by 0 bases, with 12 bases left in between. The CDR3 has 15 amino acids. CDR1 is LGHDT, CDR2 YNNKEL, per germline (reference sequence). CDR3 amino acids: CASSRGNSMNTEAFF. The CDR3 DNA is TGTGCCAGCAGCCGTGGGAACAGCATGAACACTGAAGCTTTCTTT.

This clonotype was seen ten or more times. The rearrangement uses TRBV12-3 or TRBV12-4 and TRBJ1-5; no reliable D call. V was pared by 3 bases and J by 5 bases, with 8 bases between. The CDR3 is 13 residues long. CDR3 loop: CASSFQEYQPQHF. CDR3 coding DNA: TGTGCCAGCAGTTTCCAGGAATATCAGCCCCAGCATTTT.

This clonotype was detected many times. The chain recombines TRBV2 with TRBJ2-7; D gene ambiguous. V lost 2 bases, J lost 2 bases, and 10 bases lay in between. The CDR3 consists of 14 residues. CDR1 SNHLY and CDR2 FYNNEI come from the germline V gene. The CDR3, as DNA: TGTGCCAGCAGTGAAAGAAGAGGCCCCTACGAGCAGTACTTC. This gives the protein CASSERRGPYEQYF.

This clonotype has at least ten counts. The V and J genes are TRBV6-2 or TRBV6-3 and TRBJ1-1; the match to TRBD1 covers 9 bases. The CDR3 sequence is 13 residues long. CDR1 MNHEY and CDR2 SVGEGT come from the germline V gene. V gave up 2 bases and J gave up 6 bases; unmatched junction bases: 1. In DNA form, the CDR3 reads TGTGCCAGCAGTTACCGGACAGGGGCTGAAGCTTTCTTT. Translation: CASSYRTGAEAFF.

This clonotype has a count of ten or more. The V and J genes are TRBV20-1 and TRBJ2-7, with D possibly TRBD2 on 6 matching bases. The germline CDR1 and CDR2 sequences are DFQATT and SNEGSKA (reference sequence). Trimming pared 1 base from V and 0 bases from J, leaving 10 bases between. The CDR3 spans 14 residues. CDR3 in DNA: TGCAGTGCTAGAGTGGCGGGGATCTCCTACGAGCAGTACTTC. Translation gives CSARVAGISYEQYF.

There are many counts of this clonotype. The V gene is TRBV6-5, the J gene TRBJ2-7; possible D gene TRBD1, 5 bases. CDR1 is MNHEY and CDR2 is SVGAGI in the germline V gene. CDR3 size: 13 residues. Trimming removed 5 bases at V and 1 base at J, with 9 bases between. CDR3 region: CASSTGISYEQYF. CDR3 bases: TGTGCCAGCAGTACAGGAATTTCCTACGAGCAGTACTTC.

Here the CDR3 reads CASSLGQGGKPQHF. CDR3 sequence (DNA): TGCGCCAGCAGCCTCGGGCAGGGAGGGAAGCCCCAGCATTTT. This chain links TRBV4-1 with TRBJ1-5; perhaps TRBD1 as D (5 bases). Germline V lookup: CDR1 MGHRA, CDR2 YSYEKL. With 4 bases removed from V and 8 bases from J, the gap between germline ends came to 15 bases. This CDR3 spans 14 amino acids.

The V call is TRBV6-4, the J call TRBJ1-3; TRBD1 might be the D (5 bases). Germline V lookup: CDR1 MRHNA, CDR2 SNTAGT. V lost 7 bases, J lost 1 base, and 8 bases lay in between. The CDR3 sequence is 13 residues long. Here the CDR3 DNA reads TGTGCCAGCAACAAGGGGTCTGGAAACACCATATATTTT. Protein sequence: CASNKGSGNTIYF.

In regard to this clonotype: Being one base from a much bigger clone, this may be a read error. V is TRBV6-1 and J is TRBJ1-5; maybe TRBD1 (5 bases). CDR1 is MNHNS, CDR2 SASEGT, per germline. V dropped 5 bases and J dropped 3 bases, with 17 bases sitting between them. This CDR3 is 16 amino acids long. The CDR3 region is CASSRRRRDSNQPQHF. The CDR3 DNA follows: TGTGCCAGCAGTCGTCGGAGAAGGGACTCCAATCAGCCCCAGCATTTT.

This clonotype was counted a few times. It may be a read error: a sequence one base away is much more abundant. The chain employs TRBV30 and TRBJ1-1, with 8 bases lining up with TRBD1. This CDR3 contains 13 residues. Looked up from germline, CDR1 is GTSNPN and CDR2 is SVGIG (reference sequence). CDR3 protein: CAWTRRQTGEACF. The CDR3 coding sequence is TGTGCCTGGACTCGCCGGCAGACAGGGGAAGCTTGCTTT.

This clonotype was seen repeatedly, ten times or more. V and J are TRBV2 and TRBJ1-3, with no clear D. The CDR3 runs to 15 residues. The germline CDR1 and CDR2 sequences are SNHLY and FYNNEI. V was trimmed by 4 bases and J by 0 bases, leaving 10 bases between them. CDR3 in amino acids: CASSVGSVSGNTIYF. CDR3 nucleotide sequence: TGTGCCAGCAGTGTGGGCAGTGTCTCTGGAAACACCATATATTTT.

This sequence joins TRBV3-1 and TRBJ2-2; D gene unclear. This CDR3 is 12 amino acids long. Germline lookup yields CDR1 LGHDT and CDR2 YNNKEL (reference sequence). Trimming took 1 base from V and 7 from J, leaving 4 bases between them. The CDR3 coding sequence is TGTGCCAGCAGCCAAGTTCACGGGGAGCTGTTTTTT. Its translation: CASSQVHGELFF.

This clonotype was picked up many times. This chain uses TRBV15 with TRBJ2-5; D might be TRBD2 (7 bases). CDR1 is LNHNV and CDR2 is YYDKDF in the germline V gene (reference sequence). The CDR3 extends over 14 amino acids. V dropped 5 bases and J dropped 4 bases, with 14 bases sitting between them. The CDR3 reads CATSGRGGGETQYF. CDR3 DNA sequence: TGTGCCACCAGCGGCAGGGGAGGGGGAGAGACCCAGTACTTC.

This clonotype turned up a few times. V gene TRBV5-1 combines with J gene TRBJ2-5, with D tentatively TRBD1 (6 bases). Trimming removed 5 bases from V and 3 bases from J, with 14 bases in between. The length of the CDR3 is 14 residues. Germline CDR1 and CDR2: SGHRS and YFSETQ. Here the CDR3 DNA reads TGCGCCAGCAGTTTACAGGGACCCGAAGAGACCCAGTACTTC. It codes for CASSLQGPEETQYF.

J is TRBJ2-7 and V is TRBV5-1; 9 bases agree with TRBD2. Unmatched junction bases numbered 8, after V lost 4 bases and J lost 3 bases. CDR1 and CDR2 from the germline V gene are SGHRS and YFSETQ. The CDR3 runs 15 residues. CDR3 in DNA: TGCGCCAGCAGCAACCCGGGACTAGCTCGCTACGAGCAGTACTTC. Its translation is CASSNPGLARYEQYF.

This clonotype showed up many times. The rearrangement joins TRBV20-1 to TRBJ1-2; weak D call: TRBD1 (5 bases). V was clipped by 3 bases and J by 6 bases, with 17 bases between them. This CDR3 spans 14 amino acids. Per germline, CDR1 DFQATT and CDR2 SNEGSKA (reference sequence). The CDR3 sequence: CSARGGDGDHGYTF. CDR3 DNA: TGCAGTGCTAGGGGGGGGGACGGCGACCATGGCTACACCTTC.

CDR3: CASSPGGATGIPEAFF. Written as DNA, the CDR3 is TGTGCCAGCAGTCCCGGCGGGGCAACAGGGATACCTGAAGCTTTCTTT. V and J are TRBV28 and TRBJ1-1; the D gene is possibly TRBD1 (6 bases). The CDR3 totals 16 residues. Germline V gene lookup returns CDR1 MDHEN and CDR2 SYDVKM. V lost 5 bases and J 6 bases, leaving 22 bases between the germline ends.

This clonotype was seen repeatedly, ten times or more. The gene calls are TRBV7-9 and TRBJ2-7; tentatively, D is TRBD1 (5 bases). The CDR3 sequence is 14 residues long. Per germline, CDR1 SEHNR and CDR2 FQNEAQ (reference sequence). V dropped 2 bases and J dropped 3 bases, with 11 bases sitting between them. The CDR3 spells CASSLQGSSYEQYF. The CDR3 DNA reads as TGTGCCAGCAGCTTACAGGGATCCAGCTACGAGCAGTACTTC.

This clonotype occurred many times. This chain uses TRBV4-2 with TRBJ1-5; no definite D call. V lost 0 bases and J 7 bases, leaving 10 bases between the germline ends. The CDR3 is 14 residues long. Germline CDR1 reads LGHNA; CDR2 reads YNFKEQ. This CDR3 is CASSQDPLGQPQHF. CDR3 sequence (DNA): TGTGCCAGCAGCCAAGATCCCCTAGGACAGCCCCAGCATTTT.